Below, 28 T cell receptor beta chains from the same sample are listed, as sequenced in a study of cytomegalovirus exposure and HLA in healthy donors. PCR employed 60 Vbeta and 13 Jbeta primers. TCRdb's copy holds only in-frame clones and misses some; the assay was immunoSEQ multiplex PCR. Of 95,000 to 150,000 clones in the sample, 70% to 80% are singletons; the top ten hold approximately 3.9%. The sequenced material came from PBMCs. The receptor set was obtained from a man aged 35 to 55 in good health and CMV-seropositive.

Only one count was recorded for this clone. This sequence joins TRBV6-1 and TRBJ2-5; the match to TRBD1 covers 8 bases. Germline CDR1 reads MNHNS; CDR2 reads SASEGT. V trimming: 8 bases; J trimming: 7 bases; junction bases outside the gene matches: 9. This CDR3 region has 13 residues. The CDR3 sequence is CASQGAERGTQYF. The CDR3 DNA is TGTGCCAGCCAGGGGGCCGAGAGGGGGACCCAGTACTTC.

The chain employs TRBV4-3 and TRBJ2-1, with D unclear. The CDR3 sequence is 15 residues long. Deletions cut 0 bases from V and 3 bases from J, with 9 bases between. From germline, CDR1 is LGHNA and CDR2 YSLEER. CDR3 protein: CASSQEPRFYNEQFF. CDR3 sequence (DNA): TGCGCCAGCAGCCAAGAACCGAGGTTCTACAATGAGCAGTTCTTC.

This chain uses TRBV9 with TRBJ2-7; the match to TRBD2 covers 11 bases. This CDR3 contains 15 residues. Germline V gene data show CDR1 as SGDLS and CDR2 as YYNGEE. Trimming took 3 bases from V and 3 from J; bases not matched to a gene: 5. The CDR3 here is CASSASGGNFYEQYF. The DNA for the CDR3 is TGTGCCAGCAGCGCTAGCGGGGGGAACTTCTACGAGCAGTACTTC. Full variable domain (remainder filled in from reference TRBV9 and TRBJ2-7): DSGVTQTPKHLITATGQRVTLRCSPRSGDLSVYWYQQSLDQGLQFLIQYYNGEERAKGNILERFSAQQFPDLHSELNLSSLELGDSALYFCASSASGGNFYEQYFGPGTRLTVT.

This chain links TRBV4-2 with TRBJ2-6; a weak D match, TRBD1 (6 bases). The germline gives CDR1 LGHNA, CDR2 YNFKEQ. Trimming cost V 4 bases and J 2 bases, with 15 bases left between them. The length of the CDR3 is 17 residues. This CDR3 reads CASSPLRGGAGANVLTF. The CDR3, as DNA: TGTGCCAGCAGCCCCCTAAGAGGGGGTGCTGGGGCCAACGTCCTGACTTTC.

The V call is TRBV15, the J call TRBJ2-5, with a weak D call TRBD1 (6 bases). The CDR3 totals 15 residues. Germline V lookup: CDR1 LNHNV, CDR2 YYDKDF (reference sequence). The V and J ends lost 5 bases and 4 bases respectively, with 17 bases between them. The chain's CDR3 is CATSPRRQDPETQYF. DNA for the CDR3: TGTGCCACCAGCCCGAGGAGACAGGACCCAGAGACCCAGTACTTC.

The J gene is TRBJ1-2, the V gene TRBV7-3; D might be TRBD1 (5 bases). Germline V CDR1 and CDR2: SGHTA, FQGTGA. Trimming left V 5 bases short and J 7 bases short, with 17 bases between. The CDR3 totals 14 residues. CDR3 nucleotide sequence: TGTGCCAGCAGCAGCCAAGGGGCAGTTGCTGGCTACACCTTC. The encoded protein is CASSSQGAVAGYTF.

V is TRBV5-1 and J is TRBJ2-7; 9 bases line up with TRBD1. Germline trimming cut 3 bases from V and 6 bases from J; bases unmatched to any gene: 10. CDR3 length: 15 amino acids. CDR1 is SGHRS and CDR2 is YFSETQ in the germline V gene. This CDR3 reads CASSSRDREGIEQYF. DNA of the CDR3: TGCGCCAGCAGCTCCCGGGACAGGGAAGGGATCGAGCAGTACTTC.

The CDR3 loop reads CASRLGGGSGGEQFF. CDR3 nucleotide sequence: TGTGCCAGCAGATTGGGTGGCGGTTCAGGGGGTGAGCAGTTCTTC. The J gene is TRBJ2-1, the V gene TRBV7-3; 7 bases match TRBD1. The CDR3 totals 15 residues. Germline-derived CDR1 and CDR2 are SGHTA and FQGTGA. Trimming removed 6 bases from V and 9 bases from J; junction bases left unmatched: 14.

V usage is TRBV2 and J usage is TRBJ2-5, with TRBD1 matching 8 bases. This CDR3 is built from 15 residues. CDR1 and CDR2 (germline): SNHLY, FYNNEI. The junction had 10 bases not matched to a gene; V was cut back by 6 bases and J by 4 bases. DNA of the CDR3: TGTGCCAGCAGCCCACCCAGGGGGCAGGGAGAGACCCAGTACTTC. Its translation is CASSPPRGQGETQYF. The whole variable domain, filled in from reference TRBV2 and TRBJ2-5, reads EPEVTQTPSHQVTQMGQEVILRCVPISNHLYFYWYRQILGQKVEFLVSFYNNEISEKSEIFDDQFSVERPDGSNFTLKIRSTKLEDSAMYFCASSPPRGQGETQYFGPGTRLLVL.

Regarding this clone: Compared with germline, one end of the junction differs, possibly owing to a read error. The chain employs TRBV6-5 and TRBJ1-3; tentative D call: TRBD1 (6 bases). Germline V gene lookup returns CDR1 MNHEY and CDR2 SVGAGI. There are 16 residues in the CDR3. CDR3 sequence: CASSYSTRGSGNAIYF. DNA for the CDR3: TGTGCCAGCAGTTACTCGACCAGGGGCTCTGGAAACGCCATATATTTT.

This chain uses TRBV20-1 with TRBJ2-3; D unclear. V was shortened by 6 bases and J by 8 bases, with 9 bases between the two germline ends. CDR1 is DFQATT, CDR2 SNEGSKA, per germline (reference sequence). The length of the CDR3 is 10 residues. The CDR3 sequence: CSANRGTQYF. DNA for the CDR3: TGCAGTGCAAACCGCGGTACGCAGTATTTT.

Concerning this clone: Other DNA sequences of this sample code for an identical CDR3. The gene calls are TRBV7-9 and TRBJ1-2; no definite D call. Trimming removed 1 base from V and 2 bases from J, with 8 bases in between. CDR3 length: 14 amino acids. The germline gives CDR1 SEHNR, CDR2 FQNEAQ (reference sequence). The CDR3 DNA is TGTGCCAGCAGCTTAGGGGCGGGAAACTATGGCTACACCTTC. This gives the protein CASSLGAGNYGYTF. Together with reference TRBV7-9 and TRBJ1-2, the CDR3 gives the full variable domain: DTGVSQNPRHKITKRGQNVTFRCDPISEHNRLYWYRQTLGQGPEFLTYFQNEAQLEKSRLLSDRFSAERPKGSFSTLEIQRTEQGDSAMYLCASSLGAGNYGYTFGSGTRLTVV.

The J gene is TRBJ1-3, the V gene TRBV9; D is unclear. This CDR3 is 14 amino acids long. Germline loops: CDR1 SGDLS, CDR2 YYNGEE. V lost 3 bases and J lost 0, with 7 bases in between. Here the CDR3 DNA reads TGTGCCAGCAGCGGTAGGAGCTCTGGAAACACCATATATTTT. Residues: CASSGRSSGNTIYF.

A note on this clone: Different DNA sequences within this sample yield the same CDR3. The chain uses TRBV27 and TRBJ1-1, with 7 bases matching TRBD1. The CDR3 runs 13 residues. V lost 5 bases and J lost 8; bases outside the gene matches: 8. The germline V gene encodes CDR1 MNHEY and CDR2 SMNVEV (reference sequence). The CDR3 protein is CASSPAGGREAFF. CDR3 DNA sequence: TGTGCCAGCAGTCCCGCAGGGGGGCGGGAAGCTTTCTTT.

This rearrangement joins TRBV29-1 to TRBJ2-5; the match to TRBD1 covers 11 bases. Near its end, the DNA agrees better with TRBJ2-7, so the J call may be wrong. Germline lookup yields CDR1 SQVTM and CDR2 ANQGSEA. This CDR3 has 17 amino acids. The DNA of the CDR3 is TGCAGCGTTGAAAGATGGCAGAGTGCCGGGACAGGGGGCGAGCAGTACTTC. It specifies CSVERWQSAGTGGEQYF.

V and J are TRBV29-1 and TRBJ2-7, with 7 bases lining up with TRBD1. J was trimmed by 0 bases and V by 6 bases; bases with no gene match: 8. The CDR3 loop spans 14 amino acids. Germline loops: CDR1 SQVTM, CDR2 ANQGSEA. The CDR3 reads CSVGQTVNSYEQYF. The CDR3 nucleotides are TGCAGCGTGGGACAGACCGTCAACTCCTACGAGCAGTACTTC.

The chain carries TRBV5-1 and TRBJ2-7; D gene unclear. The length of the CDR3 is 12 residues. The V end lost 1 base, the J end lost 5 bases, and 7 bases lay between the germline ends. Germline lookup yields CDR1 SGHRS and CDR2 YFSETQ. CDR3: CASSLLFHEQYF. CDR3 sequence (DNA): TGCGCCAGCAGCTTGCTTTTCCACGAGCAGTACTTC.

This chain connects TRBV10-1 to TRBJ2-6; no reliable D call. Trimming removed 3 bases at V and 2 bases at J, with 5 bases between. CDR3 length equals 14 residues. Germline CDR1 WNHNN, CDR2 SYGVQD (reference sequence). The CDR3 DNA reads as TGCGCCAGCAGTGATGGAGCTGGGGCCAACGTCCTGACTTTC. Translated, it gives CASSDGAGANVLTF.

This clone was seen only once. The chain employs TRBV5-1 and TRBJ2-1; D may be TRBD2 (6 bases). The CDR3 sequence is 13 residues long. Germline loops: CDR1 SGHRS, CDR2 YFSETQ. V lost 3 bases and J 6 bases, leaving 10 bases between the germline ends. The CDR3 bases are TGCGCCAGCAGCTCGATGACTAGCAATGAGCAGTTCTTC. Amino acid sequence: CASSSMTSNEQFF.

The CDR3 reads CASSSYSGSLTDTQYF. The DNA of the CDR3 is TGTGCCAGCAGCTCTTATAGCGGGAGCCTCACAGATACGCAGTATTTT. The chain couples TRBV28 to TRBJ2-3; 9 bases agree with TRBD2. The CDR3 sequence is 16 residues long. Germline CDR1 is MDHEN and CDR2 is SYDVKM. Losses at the gene ends were 6 bases for V and 2 bases for J; bases not matched to a gene: 9. The full variable domain, with the rest looked up from reference TRBV28 and TRBJ2-3, is DVKVTQSSRYLVKRTGEKVFLECVQDMDHENMFWYRQDPGLGLRLIYFSYDVKMKEKGDIPEGYSVSREKKERFSLILESASTNQTSMYLCASSSYSGSLTDTQYFGPGTRLTVL.

The J gene is TRBJ2-7, the V gene TRBV5-1; 7 bases are shared with TRBD1. Germline CDR1 and CDR2: SGHRS and YFSETQ. V shed 4 bases, J shed 3 bases, and the junction held 4 bases outside the gene matches. This CDR3 region has 13 residues. The CDR3 is CASSPDRRYEQYF. DNA for the CDR3: TGCGCCAGCAGCCCGGACAGGCGCTACGAGCAGTACTTC.

The genes are TRBV2 and TRBJ1-6; possible D gene TRBD1, 5 bases. CDR3 length equals 14 residues. The V end was cut by 6 bases, the J end by 6 bases, with 12 bases between. Germline loops: CDR1 SNHLY, CDR2 FYNNEI. For the CDR3, the DNA is TGTGCCAGCAGCGTCTGGGGCGGTAATTCACCCCTCCACTTT. Protein sequence: CASSVWGGNSPLHF.

This clone was detected a few times. This chain links TRBV19 with TRBJ1-1; D gene ambiguous. This CDR3 spans 13 amino acids. V was shortened by 3 bases and J by 3 bases, with 8 bases between the two germline ends. Germline V gene lookup returns CDR1 LNHDA and CDR2 SQIVND (reference sequence). The CDR3 loop reads CASSIFRDTEAFF. The CDR3 DNA is TGTGCCAGTAGTATCTTCCGCGACACTGAAGCTTTCTTT.

V gene TRBV4-3 combines with J gene TRBJ1-5; D call uncertain. The V gene's germline CDR1 is LGHNA and CDR2 YSLEER. Trimming left V 0 bases short and J 7 bases short, with 10 bases between. The CDR3 is 14 residues long. The CDR3 sequence: CASSQDHREQPQHF. CDR3 DNA: TGCGCCAGCAGCCAAGATCACAGAGAACAGCCCCAGCATTTT.

This chain connects TRBV9 to TRBJ1-3; 8 positions match TRBD1. The length of the CDR3 is 18 residues. V was pared by 1 base and J by 4 bases, with 13 bases of the junction left unmatched. Germline CDR1 is SGDLS and CDR2 is YYNGEE. The CDR3 spells CASSVTNRGRVGGNTIYF. DNA of the CDR3: TGTGCCAGCAGCGTAACAAACAGGGGGAGAGTTGGAGGAAACACCATATATTTT.

Concerning this clone: Other DNA sequences in the sample encode the same CDR3. This chain joins TRBV6-5 and TRBJ2-1, with TRBD2 identical over 8 bases. In germline, CDR1 is MNHEY, CDR2 SVGAGI. The CDR3 is 15 amino acids. Trimming took 9 bases from V and 7 from J; bases not matched to a gene: 14. The CDR3 bases are TGTGCCAGTAGCAGAGCCACGGGGGGGATAAATGAGCAGTTCTTC. Encoded protein: CASSRATGGINEQFF.

The chain uses TRBV28 and TRBJ2-7; 9 bases agree with TRBD2. Germline lookup yields CDR1 MDHEN and CDR2 SYDVKM. The length of the CDR3 is 15 residues. The V and J ends lost 6 bases and 6 bases, in that order; junction bases with no gene match: 12. The CDR3 is CASSVRLAGDPEQYF. CDR3 bases: TGTGCCAGCAGCGTCAGATTAGCGGGAGACCCCGAGCAGTACTTC.

The rearrangement links TRBV6-4 to TRBJ2-3; weak D call: TRBD1 (6 bases). This CDR3 has 14 amino acids. Deletions cut 8 bases from V and 3 bases from J, with 15 bases between. Germline loops: CDR1 MRHNA, CDR2 SNTAGT. CDR3 residues: CASQEDRETDTQYF. CDR3 DNA: TGTGCCAGCCAGGAGGACAGAGAGACAGATACGCAGTATTTT.